This T cell receptor beta chain comes out of a study of blood T cells in healthy people across ages. Study-wide findings and caveats: Greater diversity and more naive CD4+ cells were seen in long-lived donors than in aged donors.

Then a second PCR, running roughly 7 to 11 cycles, was carried out with a sample-barcoded 5' primer and a J-beta primer mix. TCRdb fed the 5' RACE reads into MiXCR, producing one record per CDR3 protein. The table records 1.5 million or so distinct CDR3 sequences, roughly 43% of them present only once. Note on this clonotype: Its antigen is still unknown.

Donors were healthy Caucasian individuals from Russia aged about 6 to 90. Each individual donor underwent a draw of 8.5 to 10 milliliters of peripheral blood. Extraction yielded at least 5.5 micrograms of total RNA per sample. This TCR came from a woman under 30 in good health. Material for sequencing was blood.

The CDR3 spells CASSQASAVTNTEAFF. The CDR3 nucleotides are TGCGCCAGCAGCCAAGCTTCAGCAGTGACTAACACTGAAGCTTTCTTT. This chain joins TRBV4-1 and TRBJ1-1, with unresolved D. V was shortened by 1 base and J by 2 bases, with 14 bases between the two germline ends. The CDR3 contains 16 residues. CDR1 MGHRA and CDR2 YSYEKL come from the germline V gene.